A single sample is the source of the 25 T cell receptor beta chains below, sequenced in a study of OX40 agonist ivuxolimab in advanced cancers. TCRdb's copy holds only in-frame clones and misses some; the assay was immunoSEQ multiplex PCR. The table includes roughly 56,000 clones, around nine tenths detected once. The starting material was CD4+ or CD8+ T cells sorted from blood, obtained in a trial of the OX40 agonist ivuxolimab. Every receptor here comes from an adult with an advanced solid tumor such as melanoma, head and neck, liver or kidney cancer.

J is TRBJ1-2 and V is TRBV29-1; 9 bases align to TRBD1. Germline V gene data show CDR1 as SQVTM and CDR2 as ANQGSEA. The CDR3 has 13 residues. CDR3 sequence: CTAWGTGGYGYTF. The CDR3 nucleotides are TGCACAGCGTGGGGCACAGGGGGCTACGGCTACACCTTC.

The rearrangement links TRBV30 to TRBJ1-2; D ambiguous. Germline CDR1 reads GTSNPN; CDR2 reads SVGIG (reference sequence). V was shortened by 2 bases and J by 4 bases, with 5 bases between the two germline ends. The CDR3 contains 11 residues. CDR3 protein: CAWSKAYGYTF. The CDR3 coding sequence is TGTGCCTGGAGTAAAGCCTATGGCTACACCTTC.

This sequence joins TRBV7-2 and TRBJ1-1; a possible D gene is TRBD1 (5 bases). The germline V gene has CDR1 SGHTA and CDR2 FQGNSA. Trimming cost V 1 base and J 7 bases, with 10 bases left between them. The CDR3 length is 13 residues. The CDR3 coding sequence is TGTGCCAGCAGCTTAGTAAGACAGCTTGAAGCTTTCTTT. Its protein product is CASSLVRQLEAFF.

The V and J genes are TRBV18 and TRBJ1-1; D possibly corresponds to TRBD1 (6 bases). V lost 2 bases to trimming and J lost 1 base, with 8 bases between them. Germline CDR1 KGHSH, CDR2 LQKENI. CDR3 size: 14 residues. CDR3 coding DNA: TGTGCCAGCTCACCAAGACAGGAGAACACTGAAGCTTTCTTT. It encodes CASSPRQENTEAFF.

This chain joins TRBV7-8 and TRBJ2-7; 11 nucleotides match TRBD1. Germline lookup yields CDR1 SGHVS and CDR2 FQNEAQ. This CDR3 is 19 amino acids long. V was clipped by 4 bases and J by 5 bases; unmatched bases: 19. CDR3 amino acids: CASSSDRGPVGRKGDEQYF. The CDR3 DNA reads as TGTGCCAGCAGCTCGGACAGGGGGCCGGTCGGGAGGAAGGGTGACGAGCAGTACTTC.

This sequence joins TRBV2 and TRBJ2-1, with D possibly called TRBD1 or TRBD2 (5 bases each). Germline V gene lookup returns CDR1 SNHLY and CDR2 FYNNEI. This CDR3 is built from 14 residues. Trimming shortened V by 2 bases and J by 6 bases, and 11 bases separated the two germline ends. CDR3 sequence: CASSETGPPNEQFF. The DNA for the CDR3 is TGTGCCAGCAGTGAAACGGGACCCCCCAATGAGCAGTTCTTC.

The chain joins TRBV7-3 to TRBJ2-1; D perhaps matches TRBD2 (6 bases). Germline V lookup: CDR1 SGHTA, CDR2 FQGTGA. Trimming removed 5 bases from V and 0 bases from J, with 11 bases in between. This CDR3 is built from 15 residues. CDR3 coding DNA: TGTGCCAGCAGCCCTCAGACTAGCTCCTACAATGAGCAGTTCTTC. It codes for CASSPQTSSYNEQFF.

This rearrangement joins TRBV6-1 to TRBJ1-4; D call uncertain. Between the trimmed V and J ends, which lost 6 bases and 0 bases, there was a span of 8 bases. The V gene's germline CDR1 is MNHNS and CDR2 SASEGT. The CDR3 is 14 amino acids. The CDR3 DNA reads TGTGCCAGCAGGACCCTTGCAACTAATGAAAAACTGTTTTTT. Its translation is CASRTLATNEKLFF.

CDR3 in DNA: TGTGCCAGCAGTCCCCAGGCGGGGGACTACGAGCAGTACTTC. Its protein is CASSPQAGDYEQYF. The chain links TRBV6-1 to TRBJ2-7; 7 nucleotides align to TRBD2. Germline V gene lookup returns CDR1 MNHNS and CDR2 SASEGT. The length of the CDR3 is 14 residues. Unmatched junction bases numbered 7, after V lost 5 bases and J lost 3 bases.

The CDR3 DNA reads TGTGCCAGCAGCGTACTGGCGGGGACTAGCGGGAGGTCTACCGGGGAGCTGTTTTTT. Its translation: CASSVLAGTSGRSTGELFF. The chain employs TRBV7-3 and TRBJ2-2, with 15 bases that match TRBD2. J gave up 5 bases and V 5 bases, and 12 bases lay outside the gene matches. This CDR3 has 19 residues. Germline CDR1 is SGHTA and CDR2 is FQGTGA.

V is TRBV5-4 and J is TRBJ1-5; D gene unclear. The CDR3 runs 16 residues. CDR1 is SGHNT, CDR2 YYREEE, per germline (reference sequence). V was shortened by 1 base and J by 0 bases, with 11 bases between the two germline ends. In DNA, the CDR3 is TGTGCCAGCAGCTTGTCTCTCGACGTTAGCAATCAGCCCCAGCATTTT. It codes for CASSLSLDVSNQPQHF.

The genes are TRBV5-1 and TRBJ2-3; 11 nucleotides align to TRBD2. Trimming cost V 4 bases and J 6 bases; bases outside gene matches: 4. The germline CDR1 and CDR2 sequences are SGHRS and YFSETQ. CDR3 length equals 14 residues. In DNA form, the CDR3 reads TGCGCCAGCAGCGTGGGACTAGCGGAGGATACGCAGTATTTT. Its translation is CASSVGLAEDTQYF.

The chain carries TRBV30 and TRBJ2-7; 8 bases align to TRBD1. The V gene's germline CDR1 is GTSNPN and CDR2 SVGIG (reference sequence). There are 14 residues in the CDR3. With 5 bases clipped from V and 1 base from J, the junction kept 7 bases outside the gene matches. The CDR3 loop reads CAWDRTGRSYEQYF. The CDR3 DNA reads as TGTGCCTGGGATAGGACAGGGAGGTCCTACGAGCAGTACTTC.

This clone was picked up a small number of times. The V and J genes are TRBV30 and TRBJ2-3; no definite D call. V was clipped by 1 base and J by 1 base, with 6 bases between them. The CDR3 is made up of 13 amino acids. Germline V gene lookup returns CDR1 GTSNPN and CDR2 SVGIG (reference sequence). The CDR3 spells CAWSAQRTDTQYF. Written as DNA, the CDR3 is TGTGCCTGGAGTGCACAGCGCACAGATACGCAGTATTTT.

The V gene is TRBV11-3, the J gene TRBJ2-5; either TRBD1 or TRBD2 may supply D (5 bases each). V was trimmed by 2 bases and J by 9 bases, leaving 10 bases between them. Germline CDR1 reads SGHNT; CDR2 reads YENEEA. This CDR3 spans 12 amino acids. The CDR3 sequence is CASSLMGPPQYF. The CDR3 DNA sequence: TGTGCCAGCAGCTTAATGGGACCCCCCCAGTACTTC.

This clone was recorded a few times. The chain links TRBV7-3 to TRBJ1-2; D perhaps matches TRBD1 (5 bases). The CDR3 sequence is 13 residues long. The germline V and J ends were trimmed by 5 bases and 8 bases, with 15 bases remaining between them. Germline V gene sequence: CDR1 SGHTA, CDR2 FQGTGA. CDR3 loop: CASSVTGREGYTF. As DNA, the CDR3 is TGTGCCAGCAGCGTCACAGGTCGGGAGGGCTACACCTTC. Full variable domain (remainder filled in from reference TRBV7-3 and TRBJ1-2): GAGVSQTPSNKVTEKGKYVELRCDPISGHTALYWYRQSLGQGPEFLIYFQGTGAADDSGLPNDRFFAVRPEGSVSTLKIQRTERGDSAVYLCASSVTGREGYTFGSGTRLTVV.

The CDR3 is CASSLAGEGSYEQYF. CDR3 coding DNA: TGCGCCAGCAGCTTGGCCGGGGAGGGATCCTACGAGCAGTACTTC. The chain recombines TRBV5-1 with TRBJ2-7; 7 positions agree with TRBD2. CDR1 is SGHRS and CDR2 is YFSETQ in the germline V gene. The V segment lost 0 bases and the J segment 1 base; nucleotides outside the gene matches: 4. The CDR3 is 15 amino acids.

V and J are TRBV7-2 and TRBJ2-1; D gene unclear. Germline V gives CDR1 SGHTA, CDR2 FQGNSA. The CDR3 totals 14 residues. V was clipped by 2 bases and J by 8 bases, with 13 bases between them. The CDR3 protein is CASSLFDPPHEQFF. DNA for the CDR3: TGTGCCAGCAGCTTATTTGATCCGCCCCATGAGCAGTTCTTC.

The chain recombines TRBV2 with TRBJ2-5; TRBD1 agrees at 8 bases. The CDR3 loop spans 13 amino acids. V dropped 4 bases and J dropped 7; count of bases not matched to a gene: 5. Looked up from germline, CDR1 is SNHLY and CDR2 is FYNNEI. The DNA of the CDR3 is TGTGCCAGCAGTGGACCCGGACAGGGGACCCAGTACTTC. Translated, it gives CASSGPGQGTQYF.

The gene calls are TRBV5-1 and TRBJ1-2; 10 nucleotides line up with TRBD1. J was trimmed by 8 bases and V by 7 bases; bases with no gene match: 8. In germline, CDR1 is SGHRS, CDR2 YFSETQ. The CDR3 runs 13 residues. The CDR3 nucleotides read TGCGCCAGCGACCCGGGACAGGGGTACGGCTACACCTTC. Translated, it gives CASDPGQGYGYTF.

This clone was seen only once. The rearrangement links TRBV7-3 to TRBJ2-7, with TRBD2 identical over 11 bases. After removal of 0 bases from V and 0 bases from J, the junction contained 4 bases not matched to a gene. The CDR3 is 17 residues long. Germline-derived CDR1 and CDR2 are SGHTA and FQGTGA. CDR3 in DNA: TGTGCCAGCAGCTTAACCGGGACTAGCGGTGGCTCCTACGAGCAGTACTTC. Its protein is CASSLTGTSGGSYEQYF. Drawing the rest from reference TRBV7-3 and TRBJ2-7, the complete variable domain is GAGVSQTPSNKVTEKGKYVELRCDPISGHTALYWYRQSLGQGPEFLIYFQGTGAADDSGLPNDRFFAVRPEGSVSTLKIQRTERGDSAVYLCASSLTGTSGGSYEQYFGPGTRLTVT.

This chain uses TRBV11-2 with TRBJ2-7, with D perhaps given as TRBD1 or TRBD2 (5 bases each). The germline V gene encodes CDR1 SGHAT and CDR2 FQNNGV. Trimming took off 1 base at V and 5 bases at J, with 12 bases between the two ends. CDR3 length equals 14 residues. The CDR3 is CASSLARVGNEQYF. In DNA, the CDR3 is TGTGCCAGCAGCTTAGCCAGGGTCGGGAACGAGCAGTACTTC.

The table lists this clone with a count of one. The rearrangement joins TRBV19 to TRBJ2-1; 7 bases fit TRBD1. The length of the CDR3 is 14 residues. Trimming cost V 10 bases and J 3 bases; bases outside gene matches: 9. In germline, CDR1 is LNHDA, CDR2 SQIVND (reference sequence). The CDR3 sequence: CATAPGQHYNEQFF. DNA for the CDR3: TGTGCCACCGCGCCGGGACAGCACTACAATGAGCAGTTCTTC.

This clone was observed once. The rearrangement uses TRBV15 and TRBJ1-2, with D possibly matching TRBD1 (5 bases). The V and J ends lost 1 base and 3 bases respectively, with 9 bases between them. Germline CDR1 LNHNV, CDR2 YYDKDF (reference sequence). The CDR3 spans 14 residues. The CDR3 protein is CATSRGRDDYGYTF. CDR3 nucleotides: TGTGCCACCAGCAGAGGGAGGGACGACTATGGCTACACCTTC.

The rearrangement uses TRBV5-1 and TRBJ2-3, with D perhaps assigned TRBD1 or TRBD2 (6 bases each). Per the germline V gene, CDR1 is SGHRS and CDR2 is YFSETQ. V was cut by 0 bases and J by 4 bases, with 15 bases left in between. The CDR3 sequence is 16 residues long. The CDR3 reads CASSLVGGGIADTQYF. The CDR3 DNA reads TGCGCCAGCAGCTTGGTAGGAGGGGGTATTGCAGATACGCAGTATTTT.